The source of this TCR beta chain is a study of shared clonotypes between healthy human individuals. The study, taken as a whole, reports: Sequencing depth was a factor that was expected to affect clonotype sharing among donors.

Amplification in unsorted PBMC replicate PCRs started from about 320 ng DNA, which equals some 29,000 T cell genomes. Measured with immunoSEQ multiplex PCR; TCRdb has only the in-frame clones, and not every one. The sample has approximately 500,000 clones; roughly 80% are singletons. As concerns this clone: Its matching antigen is unknown.

The sequence came from a woman in her forties in good health. Some clones in this sample may be carry-over from other donors' samples. Sequencing used PBMCs.

CDR3: CASSGGQRNQPQHF. For the CDR3, the DNA is TGTGCCAGCAGTGGAGGACAGCGCAATCAGCCCCAGCATTTT. The genes are TRBV6-1 and TRBJ1-5, with TRBD1 as a possible D gene (6 bases). Trimming pared 4 bases from V and 2 bases from J, leaving 9 bases between. Germline CDR1 and CDR2: MNHNS and SASEGT. The CDR3 covers 14 residues.